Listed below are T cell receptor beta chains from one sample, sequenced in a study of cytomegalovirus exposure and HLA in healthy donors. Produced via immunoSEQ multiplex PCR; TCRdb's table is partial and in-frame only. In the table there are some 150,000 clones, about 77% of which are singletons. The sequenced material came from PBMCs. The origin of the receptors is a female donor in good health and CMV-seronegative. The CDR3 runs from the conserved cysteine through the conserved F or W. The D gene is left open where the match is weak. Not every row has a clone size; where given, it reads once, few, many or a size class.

CASSLGTGRGNTIYF | TGTGCCAGCAGCTTAGGTACAGGGAGAGGAAACACCATATATTTT | TRBJ1-3 | - | - | TRBV7-6
CASSPNPPGQGTYEQYF | TGTGCCAGCAGCCCAAACCCCCCGGGACAGGGGACCTACGAGCAGTACTTC | TRBJ2-7 | - | TRBD1 | TRBV7-6
CASSLSASFTGELFF | TGTGCCAGCAGCTTAAGTGCTAGCTTTACCGGGGAGCTGTTTTTT | TRBJ2-2 | - | - | TRBV13
CASSPGQSPYEQYF | TGTGCCAGCAGCCCTGGACAGAGCCCCTACGAGCAGTACTTC | TRBJ2-7 | few | - | TRBV7-9
CASSYSKTLLSDTQYF | TGTGCCAGCAGTTACTCGAAGACTCTGCTTTCGGATACGCAGTATTTT | TRBJ2-3 | - | - | TRBV6-5
CASSFSQGRMDEQYF | TGTGCCAGCAGCTTCTCACAGGGGCGGATGGACGAGCAGTACTTC | TRBJ2-7 | few | TRBD1 | TRBV7-9
CASSDREASPLHF | TGTGCCAGCAGTGACAGGGAGGCTTCACCCCTCCACTTT | TRBJ1-6 | - | TRBD1 | TRBV6-6
CASSSWDSPYEQYF | TGTGCCAGTTCCTCCTGGGACAGTCCCTACGAGCAGTACTTC | TRBJ2-7 | - | TRBD1 | TRBV9
CASSLRGPVTGPYEQYF | TGTGCCAGCAGCTTAAGGGGACCGGTGACAGGGCCCTACGAGCAGTACTTC | TRBJ2-7 | - | TRBD1 | TRBV7-2
CASSRRQGSYEQYF | TGTGCTAGCAGCCGGAGACAGGGTTCCTACGAGCAGTACTTC | TRBJ2-7 | - | TRBD1 | TRBV7-7
CASSSGGNQPQHF | TGTGCCAGCAGCTCGGGGGGCAATCAGCCCCAGCATTTT | TRBJ1-5 | - | - | TRBV13
CASSDPPGGAPYNEQFF | TGTGCCAGCAGTGACCCGCCGGGGGGGGCGCCCTACAATGAGCAGTTCTTC | TRBJ2-1 | - | TRBD2 | TRBV6-1
CATSRRPTVSGGADTQYF | TGTGCCACCAGCAGACGACCTACTGTTAGCGGGGGTGCAGATACGCAGTATTTT | TRBJ2-3 | - | TRBD2 | TRBV15
CASSTGQEIYGYTF | TGTGCCAGCAGCACCGGACAGGAGATCTATGGCTACACCTTC | TRBJ1-2 | few | TRBD1 | TRBV7-2
CASSAAGQGAGYGYTF | TGCGCCAGCAGCGCGGCGGGGCAGGGGGCCGGCTATGGCTACACCTTC | TRBJ1-2 | - | TRBD1 | TRBV5-1
CASSLTVLGNQPQHF | TGTGCCAGTAGTTTGACAGTCTTGGGCAATCAGCCCCAGCATTTT | TRBJ1-5 | - | - | TRBV19
CASSQGGRGTGANVLTF | TGCGCCAGCAGCCAAGGGGGCAGGGGGACTGGGGCCAACGTCCTGACTTTC | TRBJ2-6 | - | TRBD1 | TRBV4-1
CASRTGYGVNYGYTF | TGTGCCAGCAGAACAGGGTATGGGGTGAACTATGGCTACACCTTC | TRBJ1-2 | few | - | TRBV6-5
CSVVGSGSKQRYEQYF | TGCAGCGTTGTAGGTAGCGGGAGTAAGCAACGCTACGAGCAGTACTTC | TRBJ2-7 | - | TRBD2 | TRBV29-1
CASSYSVGPNYEQYF | TGTGCCAGCAGTTACTCAGTGGGGCCGAACTACGAGCAGTACTTC | TRBJ2-7 | - | - | TRBV6-5